This TCR beta chain is drawn from a study of T cells in tuberculosis (dated by TCRdb to 2016 to 2019). Concerning the study at large: In the study, CD1B tetramers and high-throughput TCR immunosequencing were combined to characterize T cells specific for the mycobacterial lipid antigen glucose monomycolate (GMM). IGRA-negative adolescents, IGRA-positive adolescents with latent tuberculosis and adults with active tuberculosis, more than 9 per group, were compared in a South African clinical cohort.

At study entry, adolescents were screened for latent tuberculosis infection by tuberculin skin test and QuantiFERON-TB GOLD In-Tube IGRA. Unsorted cryopreserved PBMC were immunosequenced, covering on average about 100,000 T cells per clinical donor. Eleven high schools in the Worcester region of the Western Cape, South Africa, served as enrollment sites for adolescents aged 12 to 18 years. Ten or so M. tuberculosis-infected and approximately ten uninfected adolescents were selected with matching for age and sex. For the adolescents, PBMC were isolated by density centrifugation from freshly drawn heparinized blood and then cryopreserved. On the study overall, not on this receptor specifically: A classifier using the diverse GMM-specific repertoire reached around 85% accuracy (AUROC roughly 0.92), compared with 60% to 75% accuracy using GEM motif frequencies. Clinical samples were selected based on which cryopreserved specimens were available, and the active tuberculosis cases were adults whereas the controls were adolescents. Compared with IGRA-negative controls, TCR-alpha repertoires from active tuberculosis had smaller mean NN-distances to GMM-specific TCRs, which suggests clonal expansion of these TCRs. Smaller NN-distances were partly driven by shorter CDR3-alpha lengths in active tuberculosis patients, and statistical significance was not reached for the TCR-beta difference.

The germline V gene supplies CDR1 SGHRS and CDR2 YFSETQ. Trimming removed 7 bases from V and 5 bases from J, leaving 18 bases between the germline ends. Inclusive of the bounding cysteine and phenylalanine, the CDR3 is 14 residues long. CDR3 DNA only is kept here, 42 bases in frame from base 1. The immunoSEQ multiplex PCR assay was used to generate TCR libraries, with TCR-beta and/or TCR-alpha/delta assays applied to each sample. The amplified TCR libraries were sequenced using the Illumina high-throughput platform. For the original study's pipeline: Clustering and dimensionality reduction were performed using pairwise TCRdist distances among GMM-specific receptors from ex vivo sorted or in vitro expanded T cells. Each clinical repertoire was scored by mean NN-distance, the average TCRdist to the nearest 10% of tetramer-positive reference sequences. GEM TCR motif frequency was computed as the fraction of unique TCRs matching known GEM sequences by V/J usage and CDR3 length. Active tuberculosis was classified by linear discriminant analysis with leave-one-out cross-validation, implemented in scikit-learn. Entries here come from immuneACCESS through TCRdb and include only in-frame sequences with V and J called. Some clones fail to appear in such tables; in the studies checked, an unresolved V gene covers under half of the shortfall, and the cause of the remainder is unknown. V and J calls and clone size follow that table, whereas D and trimming were derived from the DNA. The sample includes 20,000 to 30,000 clones, with less than 97% observed a single time. 9.4% of the sample is in the top ten clones.

Points on this clone: Its antigen is currently not known. No clone much larger than this one lies a single base away; base qualities are absent.

This TCR was sampled from a donor aged 10 to 29 with latent tuberculosis or without tuberculosis infection. The sequence joins TRBV5-1 to TRBJ2-5; TRBD2 could be the D gene, as 5 bases match. The sample comprised PBMCs. The nucleotide sequence reads TGCGCCAGCGCCGAACTAGATAGGTCGGAGACCCAGTACTTC. This encodes CASAELDRSETQYF.